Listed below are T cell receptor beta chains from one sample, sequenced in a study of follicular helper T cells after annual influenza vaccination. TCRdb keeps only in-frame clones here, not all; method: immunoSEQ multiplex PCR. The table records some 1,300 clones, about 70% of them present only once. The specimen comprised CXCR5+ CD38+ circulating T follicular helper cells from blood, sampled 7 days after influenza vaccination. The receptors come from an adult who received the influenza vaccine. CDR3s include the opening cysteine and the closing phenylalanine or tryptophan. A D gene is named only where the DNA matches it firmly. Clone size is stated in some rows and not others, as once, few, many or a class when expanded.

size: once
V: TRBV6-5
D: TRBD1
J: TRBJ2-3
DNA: TGTGCCAGCAGTAGGGGACAGGGGGCAACAGATACGCAGTATTTT
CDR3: CASSRGQGATDTQYF

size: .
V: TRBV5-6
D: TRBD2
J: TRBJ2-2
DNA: TGTGCCAGCAGGACTAGCGGGAACACCGGGGAGCTGTTTTTT
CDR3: CASRTSGNTGELFF

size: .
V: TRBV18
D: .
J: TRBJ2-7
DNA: TGTGCCAGCTCAGGGGACCGAGCCTACGAGCAGTACTTC
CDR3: CASSGDRAYEQYF

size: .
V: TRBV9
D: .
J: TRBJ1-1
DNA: TGTGCCAGCAGCCAGACCCAGACGAACACTGAAGCTTTCTTT
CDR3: CASSQTQTNTEAFF

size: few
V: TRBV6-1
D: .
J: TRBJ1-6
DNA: TGTGCCAGCAGGACACCAGGCCTCACCTCACCCCTCCACTTT
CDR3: CASRTPGLTSPLHF

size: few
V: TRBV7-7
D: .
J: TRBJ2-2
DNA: TGTGCTAGCAGCCTGATGAACACCGGGGAGCTGTTTTTT
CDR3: CASSLMNTGELFF

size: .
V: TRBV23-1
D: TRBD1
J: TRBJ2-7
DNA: TGCGCCAGCAGTCTTCCGGGACAGGGCCACGAGCAGTACTTC
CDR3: CASSLPGQGHEQYF

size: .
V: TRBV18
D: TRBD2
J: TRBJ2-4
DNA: TGTGCCAGCTCAGCCACTAGATCGAGCGGGAGGGTAATTCAGTACTTC
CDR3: CASSATRSSGRVIQYF

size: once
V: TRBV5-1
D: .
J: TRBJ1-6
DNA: TGCGCCAGCAGCTTGGAAGGGCCACCGGGTTCACCCCTCCACTTT
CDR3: CASSLEGPPGSPLHF

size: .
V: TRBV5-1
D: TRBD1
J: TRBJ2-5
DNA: TGCGCCAGCAGCCCTTTACAGGGGCTAGGAGAGACCCAGTACTTC
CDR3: CASSPLQGLGETQYF

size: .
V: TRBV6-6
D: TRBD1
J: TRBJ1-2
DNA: TGTGCCAGCAGCAAAGGACAGGGGGAGAGCTATGGCTACACCTTC
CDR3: CASSKGQGESYGYTF

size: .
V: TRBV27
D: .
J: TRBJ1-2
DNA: TGTGCCAGCAGTTTACTAGGGCGGGATCGGGGCGGCTACACCTTC
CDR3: CASSLLGRDRGGYTF

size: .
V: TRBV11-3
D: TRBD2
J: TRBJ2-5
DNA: TGTGCCAGCAGCCCCGGTCAGGGTAGCGGGGAAGAGACCCAGTACTTC
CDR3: CASSPGQGSGEETQYF

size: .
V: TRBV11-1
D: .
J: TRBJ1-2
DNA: TGTGCCAGCAGCTTAGGACCCTCAGAAGCTAACTATGGCTACACCTTC
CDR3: CASSLGPSEANYGYTF

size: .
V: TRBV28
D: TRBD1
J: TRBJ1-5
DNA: TGTGCCAGCAGGAGGACAGGGGGCTTTGAACAGCCCCAGCATTTT
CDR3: CASRRTGGFEQPQHF

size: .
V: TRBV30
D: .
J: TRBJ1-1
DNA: TGTGCCTGGACCATAGGGGCGGCCACTGAAGCTTTCTTT
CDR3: CAWTIGAATEAFF

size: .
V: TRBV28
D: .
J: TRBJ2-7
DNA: TGTGCCAGCAGTCGCCCAACAACATCGGGACGGAACACCTACGAGCAGTACTTC
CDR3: CASSRPTTSGRNTYEQYF

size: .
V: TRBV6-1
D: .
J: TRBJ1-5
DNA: TGTGCCAGCAGCCTGCCCAATCAGCCCCAGCATTTT
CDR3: CASSLPNQPQHF

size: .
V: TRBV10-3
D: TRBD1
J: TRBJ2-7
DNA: TGTGCCATCGGGTCTAACAGGGGCGCCTACGAGCAGTACTTC
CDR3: CAIGSNRGAYEQYF

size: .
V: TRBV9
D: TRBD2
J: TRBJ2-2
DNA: TGTGCCAGCAGACAAACTAGCGGTGGGGCGGGCGGGGAGCTGTTTTTT
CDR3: CASRQTSGGAGGELFF

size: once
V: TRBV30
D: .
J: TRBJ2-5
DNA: TGTGCCTGGAGTGGCCAATTAGAGACCCAGTACTTC
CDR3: CAWSGQLETQYF